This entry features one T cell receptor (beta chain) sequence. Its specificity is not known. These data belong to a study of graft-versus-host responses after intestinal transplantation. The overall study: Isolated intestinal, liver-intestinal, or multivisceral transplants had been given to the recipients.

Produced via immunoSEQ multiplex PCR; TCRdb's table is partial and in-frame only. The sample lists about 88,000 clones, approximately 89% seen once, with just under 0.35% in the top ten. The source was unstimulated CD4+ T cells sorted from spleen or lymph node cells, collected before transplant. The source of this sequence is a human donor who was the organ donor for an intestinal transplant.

CDR3 residues: CASSTRQGQGTEAFF. CDR3 sequence (DNA): TGTGCCAGCAGCACACGACAGGGGCAAGGCACTGAAGCTTTCTTT. This chain links TRBV5-4 with TRBJ1-1; TRBD1 matches 8 bases. CDR1 SGHNT and CDR2 YYREEE come from the germline V gene (reference sequence). Germline trimming cut 4 bases from V and 4 bases from J; bases unmatched to any gene: 9. The CDR3 runs 15 residues.